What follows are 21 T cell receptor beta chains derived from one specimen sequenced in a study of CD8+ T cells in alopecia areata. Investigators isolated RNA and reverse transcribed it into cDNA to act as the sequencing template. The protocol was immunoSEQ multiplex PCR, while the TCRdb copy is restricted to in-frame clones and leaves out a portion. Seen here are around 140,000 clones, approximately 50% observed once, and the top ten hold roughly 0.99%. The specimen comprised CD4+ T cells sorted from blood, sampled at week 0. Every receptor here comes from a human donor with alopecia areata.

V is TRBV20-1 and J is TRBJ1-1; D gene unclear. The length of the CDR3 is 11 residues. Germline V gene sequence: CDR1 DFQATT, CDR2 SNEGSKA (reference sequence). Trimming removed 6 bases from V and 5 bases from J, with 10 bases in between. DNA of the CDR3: TGCAGTGCGCTTTCCCGAACTGAAGCTTTCTTT. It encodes CSALSRTEAFF.

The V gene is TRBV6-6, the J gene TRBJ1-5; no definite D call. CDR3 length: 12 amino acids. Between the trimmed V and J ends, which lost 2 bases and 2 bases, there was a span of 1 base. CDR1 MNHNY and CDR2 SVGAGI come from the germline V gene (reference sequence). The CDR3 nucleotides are TGTGCCAGCAGTTACGGCAATCAGCCCCAGCATTTT. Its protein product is CASSYGNQPQHF.

In DNA, the CDR3 is TGCAGCGTTGAAGTCCAGGTTGAGTCGAATGAGCAGTTCTTC. It encodes CSVEVQVESNEQFF. This sequence joins TRBV29-1 and TRBJ2-1; D call uncertain. Trimming took off 1 base at V and 7 bases at J, with 14 bases between the two ends. The CDR3 has 14 amino acids. Per the germline V gene, CDR1 is SQVTM and CDR2 is ANQGSEA.

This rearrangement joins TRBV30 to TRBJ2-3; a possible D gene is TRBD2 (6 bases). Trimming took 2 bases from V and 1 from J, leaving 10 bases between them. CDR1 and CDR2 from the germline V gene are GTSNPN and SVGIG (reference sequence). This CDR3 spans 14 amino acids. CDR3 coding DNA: TGTGCCTGGAGTCGTGCTAGCGGCACAGATACGCAGTATTTT. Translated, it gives CAWSRASGTDTQYF.

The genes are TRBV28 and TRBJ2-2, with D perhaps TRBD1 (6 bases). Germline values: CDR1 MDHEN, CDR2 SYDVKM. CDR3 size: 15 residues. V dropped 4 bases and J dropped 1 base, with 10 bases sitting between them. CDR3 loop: CASSSSGQNTGELFF. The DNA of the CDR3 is TGTGCCAGCAGTTCGTCGGGACAGAACACCGGGGAGCTGTTTTTT.

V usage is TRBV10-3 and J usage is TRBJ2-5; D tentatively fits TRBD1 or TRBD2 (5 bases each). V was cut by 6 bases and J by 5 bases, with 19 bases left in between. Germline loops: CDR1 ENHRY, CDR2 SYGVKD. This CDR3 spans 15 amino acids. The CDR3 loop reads CAISKRDRGQETQYF. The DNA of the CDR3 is TGTGCCATCAGCAAAAGGGACCGCGGCCAGGAGACCCAGTACTTC.

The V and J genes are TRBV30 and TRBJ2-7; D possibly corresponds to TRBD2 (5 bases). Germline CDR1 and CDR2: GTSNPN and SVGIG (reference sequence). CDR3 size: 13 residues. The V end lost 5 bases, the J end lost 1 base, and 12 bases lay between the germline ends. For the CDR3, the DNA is TGTGCCTGGGGTACCGGGGAATCCTACGAGCAGTACTTC. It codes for CAWGTGESYEQYF. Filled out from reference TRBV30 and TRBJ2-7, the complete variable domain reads SQTIHQWPATLVQPVGSPLSLECTVEGTSNPNLYWYRQAAGRGLQLLFYSVGIGQISSEVPQNLSASRPQDRQFILSSKKLLLSDSGFYLCAWGTGESYEQYFGPGTRLTVT.

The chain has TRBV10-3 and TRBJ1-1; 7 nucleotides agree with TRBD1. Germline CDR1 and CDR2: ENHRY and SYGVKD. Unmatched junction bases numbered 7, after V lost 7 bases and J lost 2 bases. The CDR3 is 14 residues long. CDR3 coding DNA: TGTGCCATCAAGTCACAGGGGTTTAACACTGAAGCTTTCTTT. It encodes CAIKSQGFNTEAFF.

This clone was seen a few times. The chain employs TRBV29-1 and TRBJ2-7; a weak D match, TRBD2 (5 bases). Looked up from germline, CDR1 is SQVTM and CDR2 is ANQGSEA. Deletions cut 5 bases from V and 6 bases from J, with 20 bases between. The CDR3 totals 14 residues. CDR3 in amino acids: CSVSAYEGRGEQYF. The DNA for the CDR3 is TGCAGCGTTAGCGCCTACGAGGGCCGGGGCGAGCAGTACTTC.

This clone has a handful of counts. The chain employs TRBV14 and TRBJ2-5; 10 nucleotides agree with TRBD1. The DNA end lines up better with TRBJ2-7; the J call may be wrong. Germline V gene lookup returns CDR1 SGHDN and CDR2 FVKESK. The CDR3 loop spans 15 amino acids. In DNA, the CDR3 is TGTGCCAGCAGCCAAGTGCGACAGGGGGCCGCCGAGCAGTACTTC. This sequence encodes CASSQVRQGAAEQYF.

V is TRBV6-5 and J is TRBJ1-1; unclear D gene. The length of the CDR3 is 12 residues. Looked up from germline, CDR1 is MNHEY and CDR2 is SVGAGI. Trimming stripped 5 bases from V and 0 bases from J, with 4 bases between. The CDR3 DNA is TGTGCCAGCAGTCAGATGAACACTGAAGCTTTCTTT. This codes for CASSQMNTEAFF.

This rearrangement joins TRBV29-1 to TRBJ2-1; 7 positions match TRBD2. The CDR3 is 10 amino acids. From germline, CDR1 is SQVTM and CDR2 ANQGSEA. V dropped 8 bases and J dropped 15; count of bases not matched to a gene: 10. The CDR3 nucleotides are TGCAGCTTAGGGACTAAGGCTCCGTTCTTC. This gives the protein CSLGTKAPFF.

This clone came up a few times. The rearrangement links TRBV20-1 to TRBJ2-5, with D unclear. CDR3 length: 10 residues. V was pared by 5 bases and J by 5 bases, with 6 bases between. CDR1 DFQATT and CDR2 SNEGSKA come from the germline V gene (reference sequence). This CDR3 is CSASKETQYF. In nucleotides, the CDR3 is TGCAGTGCTTCCAAGGAGACCCAGTACTTC.

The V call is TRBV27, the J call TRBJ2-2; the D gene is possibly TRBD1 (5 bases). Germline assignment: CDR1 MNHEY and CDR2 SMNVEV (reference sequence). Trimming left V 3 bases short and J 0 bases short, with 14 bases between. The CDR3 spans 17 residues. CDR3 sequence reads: CASSFQRQLTNTGELFF. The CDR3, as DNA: TGTGCCAGCAGTTTCCAAAGACAGCTTACGAACACCGGGGAGCTGTTTTTT.

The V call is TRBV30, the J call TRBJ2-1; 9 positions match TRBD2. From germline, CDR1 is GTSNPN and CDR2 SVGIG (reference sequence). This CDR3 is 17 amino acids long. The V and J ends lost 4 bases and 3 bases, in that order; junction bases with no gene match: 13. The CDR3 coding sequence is TGTGCCTGGACCCTATCCAGGAGTAGCGGGAGCTACAATGAGCAGTTCTTC. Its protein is CAWTLSRSSGSYNEQFF. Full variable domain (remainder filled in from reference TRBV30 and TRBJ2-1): SQTIHQWPATLVQPVGSPLSLECTVEGTSNPNLYWYRQAAGRGLQLLFYSVGIGQISSEVPQNLSASRPQDRQFILSSKKLLLSDSGFYLCAWTLSRSSGSYNEQFFGPGTRLTVL.

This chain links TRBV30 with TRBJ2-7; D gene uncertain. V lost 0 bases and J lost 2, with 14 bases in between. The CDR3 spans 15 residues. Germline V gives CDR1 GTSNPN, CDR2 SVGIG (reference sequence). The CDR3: CAWSVRQVQAYEQYF. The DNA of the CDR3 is TGTGCCTGGAGTGTACGGCAGGTACAAGCCTACGAGCAGTACTTC.

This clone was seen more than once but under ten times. This chain's CDR3 is CASRTSGRAAETQYF. CDR3 DNA: TGTGCCAGTAGGACTAGCGGGAGGGCCGCCGAGACCCAGTACTTC. The chain combines TRBV19 with TRBJ2-5; 14 positions agree with TRBD2. V was clipped by 6 bases and J by 5 bases; unmatched bases: 5. CDR1 is LNHDA, CDR2 SQIVND, per germline (reference sequence). This CDR3 spans 15 amino acids.

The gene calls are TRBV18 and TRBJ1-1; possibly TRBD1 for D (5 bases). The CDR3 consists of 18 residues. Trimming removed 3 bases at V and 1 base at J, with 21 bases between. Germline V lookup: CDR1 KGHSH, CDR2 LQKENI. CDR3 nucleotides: TGTGCCAGCTCACCTTCGCTCGGTCCCGGGACGGGGAACACTGAAGCTTTCTTT. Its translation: CASSPSLGPGTGNTEAFF. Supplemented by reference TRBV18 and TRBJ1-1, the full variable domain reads NAGVMQNPRHLVRRRGQEARLRCSPMKGHSHVYWYRQLPEEGLKFMVYLQKENIIDESGMPKERFSAEFPKEGPSILRIQQVVRGDSAAYFCASSPSLGPGTGNTEAFFGQGTRLTVV.

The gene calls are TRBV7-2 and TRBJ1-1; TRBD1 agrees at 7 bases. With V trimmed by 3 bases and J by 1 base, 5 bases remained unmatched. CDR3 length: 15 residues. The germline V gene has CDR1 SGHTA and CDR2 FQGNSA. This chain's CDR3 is CASSLMTGRNTEAFF. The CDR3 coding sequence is TGTGCCAGCAGCTTGATGACAGGGAGGAACACTGAAGCTTTCTTT.

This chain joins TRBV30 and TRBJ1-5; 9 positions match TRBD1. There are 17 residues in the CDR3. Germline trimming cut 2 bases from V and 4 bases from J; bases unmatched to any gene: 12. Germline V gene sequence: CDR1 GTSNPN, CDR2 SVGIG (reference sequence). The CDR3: CAWSPLGDRVGNQPQHF. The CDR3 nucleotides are TGTGCCTGGAGTCCTCTAGGGGACAGGGTAGGAAATCAGCCCCAGCATTTT.

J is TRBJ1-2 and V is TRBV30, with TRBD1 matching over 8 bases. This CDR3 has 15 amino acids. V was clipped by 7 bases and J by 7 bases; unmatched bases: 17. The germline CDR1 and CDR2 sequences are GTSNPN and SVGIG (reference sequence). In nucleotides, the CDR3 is TGTGCCTACCAGACCCCCAGGGGGCTTAAGGGTGGCTACACCTTC. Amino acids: CAYQTPRGLKGGYTF. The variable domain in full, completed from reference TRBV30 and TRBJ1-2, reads SQTIHQWPATLVQPVGSPLSLECTVEGTSNPNLYWYRQAAGRGLQLLFYSVGIGQISSEVPQNLSASRPQDRQFILSSKKLLLSDSGFYLCAYQTPRGLKGGYTFGSGTRLTVV.